Listed below are T cell receptor beta chains from one sample, sequenced in a study of blood T cell repertoires in COVID-19. Measured with immunoSEQ multiplex PCR; TCRdb has only the in-frame clones, and not every one. This sample has around 140,000 clones; about 85% occur once, and the top ten carry 2% to 3%. The sequencing input was peripheral blood. Source of these receptors: a human donor with acute or convalescent COVID-19. The donor label of this sample is uncertain. Both conserved end residues are part of each CDR3. A D gene is named only where the DNA matches it firmly. Expanded clones get a size class; other rows say once, few or many, or leave the size out.

clone size,J gene,V gene,D gene,CDR3 protein,CDR3 DNA
NA,TRBJ2-2,TRBV18,TRBD1,CASSERTGLANTGELFF,TGTGCCAGCTCGGAGCGGACAGGGTTGGCGAACACCGGGGAGCTGTTTTTT
NA,TRBJ2-7,TRBV11-2,NA,CASSLVRRSYEQYF,TGTGCCAGCAGCTTAGTTCGGAGATCCTACGAGCAGTACTTC
NA,TRBJ1-1,TRBV7-9,NA,CASSLLGAGTEAFF,TGTGCCAGCAGCTTGTTGGGGGCAGGGACTGAAGCTTTCTTT
NA,TRBJ1-2,TRBV28,NA,CATTPGYGYTF,TGTGCCACCACGCCAGGCTATGGCTACACCTTC
few,TRBJ2-7,TRBV12-3/TRBV12-4,NA,CASTAGFSYEQYF,TGTGCCAGCACGGCAGGTTTCTCCTACGAGCAGTACTTC
NA,TRBJ2-5,TRBV10-3,NA,CAIRDNQETQYF,TGTGCCATCAGAGACAACCAAGAGACCCAGTACTTC
NA,TRBJ2-6,TRBV18,TRBD1,CASSPLRTGLSGANVLTF,TGTGCCAGCTCACCACTTAGGACAGGGCTCTCTGGGGCCAACGTCCTGACTTTC
NA,TRBJ1-1,TRBV4-3,NA,CASSQGLTSTEAFF,TGCGCCAGCAGCCAAGGGTTAACGAGCACTGAAGCTTTCTTT
few,TRBJ1-5,TRBV6-6,NA,CASGVNQPQHF,TGTGCCAGCGGAGTCAATCAGCCCCAGCATTTT
NA,TRBJ2-5,TRBV5-1,NA,CASSLNLVQETQYF,TGCGCCAGCAGCTTAAACCTAGTCCAAGAGACCCAGTACTTC
NA,TRBJ1-3,TRBV19,NA,CASSIGQSPGNTIYF,TGTGCCAGTAGTATCGGACAGTCTCCTGGAAACACCATATATTTT
few,TRBJ2-1,TRBV19,TRBD2,CASSRATSGFYNEQFF,TGTGCCAGTAGCCGTGCGACTAGCGGATTCTACAATGAGCAGTTCTTC
NA,TRBJ1-2,TRBV30,TRBD1,CASETGGTYGYTF,TGTGCCTCCGAGACAGGGGGAACCTATGGCTACACCTTC
NA,TRBJ1-6,TRBV5-6,TRBD1,CASSPGTGSPLHF,TGTGCCAGCAGCCCAGGGACAGGCTCACCCCTCCACTTT
NA,TRBJ1-1,TRBV6-1,TRBD1,CASSEPDRLNTEAFF,TGTGCCAGCAGTGAACCGGACAGGTTGAACACTGAAGCTTTCTTT
NA,TRBJ2-3,TRBV11-3,NA,CASSPRTQGTDTQYF,TGTGCCAGCAGCCCGCGGACCCAGGGGACAGATACGCAGTATTTT
NA,TRBJ1-1,TRBV19,TRBD1,CASRYRSGGNTEAFF,TGTGCCAGTAGATATCGGTCAGGGGGGAACACTGAAGCTTTCTTT
NA,TRBJ2-7,TRBV6-2/TRBV6-3,NA,CASSFRQPEQYF,TGTGCCAGCAGTTTCCGACAGCCAGAGCAGTACTTC
few,TRBJ1-1,TRBV7-6,TRBD1,CASSRDRPGDTEAFF,TGTGCCAGCAGCCGGGACAGACCCGGGGACACTGAAGCTTTCTTT
NA,TRBJ1-2,TRBV27,NA,CASLALGEDHSYTF,TGTGCCAGTCTGGCGCTCGGGGAAGATCATAGCTACACCTTC
NA,TRBJ1-5,TRBV15,NA,CATSRDSEVVQPQHF,TGTGCCACCAGCAGAGATAGTGAGGTGGTTCAGCCCCAGCATTTT
NA,TRBJ1-1,TRBV7-8,NA,CASSLTSPGGGRLNTEAFF,TGTGCCAGCAGCTTAACGTCCCCCGGGGGGGGGCGTTTGAACACTGAAGCTTTCTTT
NA,TRBJ1-1,TRBV6-5,NA,CASVEVGTTFF,TGTGCCAGCGTAGAAGTCGGGACAACTTTCTTT
NA,TRBJ2-1,TRBV7-2,TRBD2,CASSSSGEQFF,TGTGCCAGCAGCTCTAGCGGTGAGCAGTTCTTC
NA,TRBJ2-7,TRBV5-6,TRBD1,CASTTYRGPYEQYF,TGTGCCAGCACCACCTACAGGGGCCCCTACGAGCAGTACTTC
NA,TRBJ2-3,TRBV12-5,NA,CASGWPGVGSTDTQYF,TGTGCTAGTGGTTGGCCCGGGGTGGGGAGTACAGATACGCAGTATTTT
once,TRBJ2-5,TRBV7-9,TRBD1,CASSLQGGNQETQYF,TGTGCCAGCAGCCTACAGGGGGGAAACCAAGAGACCCAGTACTTC
few,TRBJ1-5,TRBV5-8,NA,CASSFGQPSYSNQPQHF,TGTGCCAGCAGCTTCGGACAGCCGTCTTATAGCAATCAGCCCCAGCATTTT
few,TRBJ2-1,TRBV18,NA,CASSPLGLGGSYNEQFF,TGTGCCAGCTCACCCCTCGGTTTAGGGGGATCCTACAATGAGCAGTTCTTC
NA,TRBJ1-5,TRBV7-3,TRBD1,CASSHEQGTGASTSNQPQHF,TGTGCCAGCTCCCACGAACAAGGGACAGGGGCATCTACTAGCAATCAGCCCCAGCATTTT
NA,TRBJ2-5,TRBV7-9,TRBD1,CASSSVIGTGQETQYF,TGTGCCAGCAGCTCGGTCATTGGGACAGGTCAAGAGACCCAGTACTTC
NA,TRBJ1-5,TRBV2,NA,CASENTQGTQPQHF,TGTGCCAGCGAAAATACACAGGGAACACAGCCCCAGCATTTT
NA,TRBJ1-4,TRBV27,NA,CASSFASNEKLFF,TGTGCCAGCAGTTTTGCGTCTAATGAAAAACTGTTTTTT
few,TRBJ1-2,TRBV19,NA,CASSDSGSPYGYTF,TGTGCCAGTAGCGACTCGGGGTCCCCCTATGGCTACACCTTC
NA,TRBJ2-1,TRBV9,NA,CASSVEIATSYNEQFF,TGTGCCAGCAGCGTAGAGATAGCGACCTCCTACAATGAGCAGTTCTTC
NA,TRBJ1-4,TRBV7-2,NA,CASSLQMESWLFF,TGTGCCAGCAGCTTACAAATGGAGTCGTGGCTGTTTTTT
few,TRBJ1-4,TRBV5-4,NA,CASSLWGAAEKLFF,TGTGCCAGCAGCTTGTGGGGCGCAGCTGAAAAACTGTTTTTT
NA,TRBJ2-7,TRBV6-6,TRBD2,CASSRTSGASYEQYF,TGTGCCAGCAGTCGGACTAGCGGGGCCTCCTACGAGCAGTACTTC
NA,TRBJ1-2,TRBV5-6,TRBD1,CASSLFTGEGYTF,TGTGCCAGCAGCTTGTTCACAGGGGAAGGCTACACCTTC
NA,TRBJ2-3,TRBV6-2/TRBV6-3,TRBD2,CASSNSATSGSSPLLTQYF,TGTGCCAGCAGCAACTCGGCGACTAGCGGGTCTTCCCCCCTTCTTACGCAGTATTTT
NA,TRBJ2-1,TRBV5-1,TRBD2,CASSLAGVAGKYPYNEQFF,TGCGCCAGCAGCTTGGCCGGGGTAGCGGGGAAATATCCCTACAATGAGCAGTTCTTC
NA,TRBJ1-1,TRBV7-2,NA,CASSLVRFNTEAFF,TGTGCCAGCAGCTTAGTGAGGTTCAACACTGAAGCTTTCTTT
once,TRBJ1-1,TRBV2,TRBD1,CASSEEGARTEAFF,TGTGCCAGCAGTGAAGAGGGGGCTCGCACTGAAGCTTTCTTT
NA,TRBJ1-2,TRBV11-2,NA,CASSLGPEFGGYTF,TGTGCCAGCAGCTTAGGGCCGGAGTTCGGTGGCTACACCTTC
NA,TRBJ2-1,TRBV27,TRBD2,CASRGQAGTYNEQFF,TGTGCCAGCAGGGGTCAAGCGGGGACGTACAATGAGCAGTTCTTC
NA,TRBJ1-3,TRBV9,NA,CASSKAAGRSGNTIYF,TGTGCCAGCAGCAAAGCGGCAGGCCGCTCTGGAAACACCATATATTTT
few,TRBJ2-7,TRBV18,NA,CASSPRQGTYEQYF,TGTGCCAGCTCACCACGGCAGGGTACCTACGAGCAGTACTTC
NA,TRBJ2-3,TRBV19,NA,CASTSIFGENTQYF,TGTGCCAGTACCTCCATATTCGGGGAAAATACGCAGTATTTT
NA,TRBJ2-4,TRBV7-2,TRBD1,CASSFQGQGNIQYF,TGTGCCAGCAGCTTCCAGGGACAGGGGAACATTCAGTACTTC
NA,TRBJ1-1,TRBV9,NA,CASSTVPEGTEAFF,TGTGCCAGCAGCACAGTACCCGAGGGAACTGAAGCTTTCTTT
many,TRBJ2-3,TRBV5-1,NA,CASIEEGTDTQYF,TGCGCCAGCATTGAAGAGGGCACAGATACGCAGTATTTT
NA,TRBJ2-2,TRBV6-2/TRBV6-3,TRBD1,CASSSQPTGVGELFF,TGTGCCAGCAGTTCACAACCCACAGGGGTCGGGGAGCTGTTTTTT
once,TRBJ1-2,TRBV18,NA,CASSPPGSRTRGGYGYTF,TGTGCCAGCTCACCACCGGGTTCCAGGACCCGCGGAGGGTATGGCTACACCTTC
NA,TRBJ2-7,TRBV6-5,TRBD2,CASSYPSGAPTYEQYF,TGTGCCAGCAGTTACCCGAGCGGGGCCCCAACCTACGAGCAGTACTTC